This T cell receptor (beta chain) was documented in a study of human T cells and chemical hapten exposure. Germline V CDR1 and CDR2: SEHNR, FQNEAQ (reference sequence). V lost 5 bases to trimming and J lost 2 bases, with 19 bases between them. This CDR3 has 18 amino acids. This clonotype was detected many times. TCRdb reprocessed the RACE reads with MiXCR, giving one entry per CDR3 protein. The data show about 42,000 distinct CDR3 sequences, with 8.9% seen just once and 15% held by the top ten. Stated time point: patch test 2, 6 weeks after DPC sensitization. The treatment denotes: therapeutic diphenylcyclopropenone sensitization with weekly scalp DPC.

The sequence was obtained from a woman in her forties with alopecia areata. Some clones in this sample may be carry-over from other donors' samples. This chain joins TRBV7-9 and TRBJ2-6; either TRBD1 or TRBD2 may fit D (5 bases each). Sequencing used whole blood, obtained in connection with sensitization to the hapten diphenylcyclopropenone (DPC). The CDR3 region is CASSPRGQGEAGANVLTF. CDR3 sequence (DNA): TGTGCCAGCAGCCCGCGAGGGCAGGGTGAGGCTGGGGCCAACGTCCTGACTTTC.